This paragraph reports one T cell receptor beta chain. The antigen this receptor binds is unknown. No per-base quality is available; no much larger clone lies one base away. The CDR3 regions of human TCRbeta chains were analyzed by immunosequencing. As for the original processing: Repertoire TCRs were matched against a reference library of SARS-CoV-2-specific TCRs generated with the MIRA antigen-specificity platform. Breadth meant the fraction of unique TCRs that were SARS-CoV-2-associated, whereas depth meant the fraction of total T cells that were SARS-CoV-2-associated. Each spike-specific TCR was assigned to its reactive spike region and to a CD4 or CD8 class using the MIRA data. Log10-transformed breadth and depth values were compared by one-way ANOVA with Sidak's multiple comparisons tests. In TCRdb, the immuneACCESS table is reduced to in-frame sequences with V and J assigned. These tables do not hold every clone; where another copy was compared, an unresolved V gene accounts for under half, and the others remain unexplained. V and J calls and clone size follow that table, whereas D and trimming were derived from the DNA. The sample data list about 140,000 clones, and approximately 90% of these were observed just once. The leading ten clones occupy 4% of the sample.

Counted from cysteine to phenylalanine, this CDR3 has 12 amino acids. Of all the DNA, just the CDR3 is kept, 36 bases in frame from base 1. Between the V and J ends, shortened by 7 bases and 8 bases respectively, the junction contains 14 bases. Taken from the germline V gene, the CDR1 and CDR2 loops are MNHEY and SVGAGI. This sample stems from a study of T cell responses to AZD1222 COVID-19 vaccine (dated by TCRdb to about 2021). Some background on the complete study: TCR sequencing was performed for roughly 250 trial participants, of whom 207 were given two doses of AZD1222 and around 26 were given two doses of MenACWY control vaccine. Trial participants were enrolled by age into 18-55, 56-69 and 70-plus year subgroups, with around 150, 28 and 57 TCR-sequenced participants respectively. The investigation overall reported the following: A significant rise in spike-specific TCR breadth and depth was observed after two AZD1222 doses relative to day 0 and relative to MenACWY recipients. No day 14 peak-response samples were available, so repertoires were characterized only after the peak T cell response. The vaccine-associated CD4 TCRs covered the entire spike protein, and the dominant responses fell in regions 160-218 and 743-854. Epitopes outside the regions mutated in the B.1.351 and B.1.1.7 variants were reportedly recognized by nearly half of the unique spike-specific TCRs. Conclusions about previously exposed vaccinees are limited, since just five or six AZD1222 recipients were seropositive for SARS-CoV-2 at baseline. The 56-69-year group was small, and its depth increase did not reach significance, likely because of low power. Most participants were white British and females outnumbered males, and the authors suggested that clonal diversity may have been underestimated.

The sample's time point label, in plain terms: about 28 days (+/-7) after the second vaccine dose. AZD1222 recipients with second doses at about 4 weeks or about 12 weeks were pooled, because spike-specific TCR depth and breadth did not differ between schedules. Vaccinee samples came from UK trials COV001 and COV002, including a single-blind randomized controlled phase 2/3 trial of AZD1222 (ChAdOx1 nCoV-19) in healthy adults. For TCRbeta chain sequencing, PBMC samples were collected from trial participants at day 0 and at day 28 after the second dose. The chain couples TRBV6-5 to TRBJ1-2; a weak D assignment points to TRBD1 (6 bases agree). The TCR comes from an adult who received the AZD1222 COVID-19 vaccine. Sequenced material: peripheral blood, taken 28 days after the second AZD1222 dose. The CDR3 reads CASTKGVSGYTF. The DNA reads as follows: TGTGCCAGCACCAAGGGGGTGTCGGGCTACACCTTC.